This passage covers 12 T cell receptor beta chains from one sample sequenced in a study of blood T cell repertoires in COVID-19. Using immunoSEQ multiplex PCR, the repertoire was profiled, and TCRdb retains in-frame clones only, with some absent. The sample has fewer than 300,000 clones; 86% are singletons. Sequencing was carried out using peripheral blood. These receptors originate from a woman aged 25 to 45 with COVID-19, enrolled during active disease.

The chain employs TRBV10-2 and TRBJ2-5; the match to TRBD2 covers 7 bases. Trimming at V came to 0 bases and at J to 5 bases, leaving 0 bases not matched to a gene. Germline CDR1 and CDR2: WSHSY and SAAADI. This CDR3 comprises 13 residues. CDR3 in DNA: TGCGCCAGCAGTGAGTCGGGGGGGGAGACCCAGTACTTC. Translated, it gives CASSESGGETQYF.

The chain recombines TRBV7-6 with TRBJ2-5; TRBD2 agrees at 10 bases. The J segment lost 5 bases and the V segment lost 5 bases, leaving 8 bases of the junction unmatched. CDR3 length equals 15 residues. CDR1 and CDR2 from the germline V gene are SGHVS and FNYEAQ. The chain's CDR3 is CASSLPAGGLETQYF. The CDR3 region has the DNA TGTGCCAGCAGCCTCCCAGCGGGGGGGCTGGAGACCCAGTACTTC.

The J gene is TRBJ1-5, the V gene TRBV10-3; a possible D gene is TRBD1 (5 bases). The V end lost 3 bases, the J end lost 5 bases, and 8 bases lay between the germline ends. The germline V gene has CDR1 ENHRY and CDR2 SYGVKD. The CDR3 spans 13 residues. As DNA, the CDR3 is TGTGCCATCAGTGACAGGGTGGATCAGCCCCAGCATTTT. Encoded protein: CAISDRVDQPQHF.

The V and J genes are TRBV9 and TRBJ1-1, with TRBD1 identical over 9 bases. Germline loops: CDR1 SGDLS, CDR2 YYNGEE. V lost 3 bases and J lost 4; bases outside the gene matches: 4. The CDR3 has 14 residues. CDR3 nucleotide sequence: TGTGCCAGCAGCGGGGGGACAGGGTCCACTGAAGCTTTCTTT. It yields the protein CASSGGTGSTEAFF.

This chain links TRBV30 with TRBJ2-7; the match to TRBD1 covers 12 bases. CDR3 size: 13 residues. Germline V lookup: CDR1 GTSNPN, CDR2 SVGIG (reference sequence). J gave up 7 bases and V 6 bases, and 7 bases lay outside the gene matches. The CDR3 bases are TGTGCCTGCCGTGGGACAGGGGGCGGGGAGCAGTACTTC. As protein: CACRGTGGGEQYF.

J is TRBJ1-6 and V is TRBV4-2; 7 nucleotides line up with TRBD1. CDR1 and CDR2 from the germline V gene are LGHNA and YNFKEQ. The CDR3 has 15 amino acids. V dropped 4 bases and J dropped 5; count of bases not matched to a gene: 5. CDR3 in amino acids: CASSRWTGDNSPLHF. The CDR3 nucleotides read TGTGCCAGCAGCCGATGGACAGGCGATAATTCACCCCTCCACTTT.

The chain uses TRBV23-1 and TRBJ1-2; 8 nucleotides line up with TRBD1. Being an ORF, TRBV23-1 has a function that is uncertain. The J segment lost 9 bases and the V segment lost 2 bases, leaving 14 bases of the junction unmatched. The CDR3 is 16 residues long. CDR3 amino acids: CASSQRRTGPPGSYTF. The CDR3 DNA sequence: TGCGCCAGCAGTCAACGCCGGACAGGGCCCCCCGGTAGCTACACCTTC.

The genes are TRBV4-1 and TRBJ2-1; 9 positions agree with TRBD2. This CDR3 is built from 15 residues. CDR1 is MGHRA, CDR2 YSYEKL, per germline. V was pared by 6 bases and J by 5 bases, with 8 bases of the junction left unmatched. CDR3: CASSPASGEDNEQFF. The DNA for the CDR3 is TGCGCCAGCAGTCCGGCTAGCGGGGAGGACAATGAGCAGTTCTTC.

This clone has a single count. The chain uses TRBV7-9 and TRBJ1-6; 7 bases are a match to TRBD1. Trimming took 0 bases from V and 1 from J; bases not matched to a gene: 3. The CDR3 has 17 residues. The V gene's germline CDR1 is SEHNR and CDR2 FQNEAQ (reference sequence). The chain's CDR3 is CASSLAGQASYNSPLHF. The CDR3 DNA follows: TGTGCCAGCAGCTTAGCTGGACAGGCGTCCTATAATTCACCCCTCCACTTT.

The genes are TRBV24-1 and TRBJ2-1, with 10 bases lining up with TRBD2. The CDR3 runs 16 residues. Looked up from germline, CDR1 is KGHDR and CDR2 is SFDVKD. The junction had 11 bases not matched to a gene; V was cut back by 4 bases and J by 9 bases. CDR3 sequence reads: CATSDSSSGGWSEQFF. CDR3 in DNA: TGTGCCACCAGTGACTCGTCTAGCGGGGGATGGTCTGAGCAGTTCTTC.

The CDR3 region has the DNA TGTGCCAGCAGTTTATTGGGACAGCCAAACTACGAGCAGTACTTC. Amino acid sequence: CASSLLGQPNYEQYF. The V and J genes are TRBV27 and TRBJ2-7, with 7 bases fitting TRBD1. After removal of 1 base from V and 3 bases from J, the junction contained 6 bases not matched to a gene. The CDR3 extends over 15 amino acids. Germline values: CDR1 MNHEY, CDR2 SMNVEV (reference sequence).

The table lists this clone with a count of one. V gene TRBV5-1 combines with J gene TRBJ2-1; maybe TRBD1 (6 bases). V lost 4 bases to trimming and J lost 4 bases, with 15 bases between them. The CDR3 extends over 15 amino acids. The germline V gene has CDR1 SGHRS and CDR2 YFSETQ. Here the CDR3 DNA reads TGCGCCAGCAGCAACAGGGATAGGGGTTACAATGAGCAGTTCTTC. Translation: CASSNRDRGYNEQFF.